The following is a T cell receptor beta chain sequence with its context. Its antigen is currently not known. No per-base quality is available; no much larger clone lies one base away. Collaborating institutions collected whole blood in K2EDTA tubes following their own protocols. Collaborator samples were shipped for TCRbeta analysis as frozen whole blood, isolated PBMCs, or DNA extracted from either sample type. TCRbeta CDR3 regions were amplified from genomic DNA using the immunoSEQ Assay, a bias-controlled multiplex PCR. In the paper's pipeline: The number of nucleated cells in each sample was estimated by amplification of reference gene primers within the assay. To quantify the absolute abundance of each unique TCRbeta CDR3 rearrangement, sequence reads were collapsed and filtered. For each sample, productive Simpson clonality was calculated as the square root of Simpson's diversity index over productive rearrangements. The immuneACCESS repertoire file appears here via TCRdb, limited to in-frame rearrangements. These files lack a portion of the clones; in checked studies, under half of the deficit traces to unresolved V genes, and the cause of the others is not known. V and J calls and clone size are copied from that table; D and trimming were computed from the DNA. The sample table records 250,000 to 300,000 clones; 70% to 90% of these occur just once. The ten largest clones take up 11% of the sample.

This sample stems from a study of blood T cell repertoires in COVID-19 (dated by TCRdb to 2020 to 2022). For context, the study as a whole: Collaborator samples came from the United States, Italy and Spain and covered acute and convalescent phases of COVID-19. The material from the prospective study consisted of cDNA or gDNA derived from T cells, B-cell-depleted T cells, or PBMCs. Deeply sampled blood TCRbeta repertoires from subjects exposed to, actively infected with, or recovered from COVID-19 were included in the dataset. The repertoires were made available in a free public database intended to serve as a resource for research on the immune response to SARS-CoV-2. Samples came from the ongoing ImmuneRACE study (first 160 participants) plus 1,254 subjects from 6 global collaborators. Sample metadata almost always included a de-identified subject ID, COVID-19 status, age in years and sex. Where HLA class I and class II types were available, the types were taken from metadata supplied by the sample provider, not from assay-based typing.

The CDR1 and CDR2 encoded by the germline V gene are SGHRS and YFSETQ. V sheds 5 bases and J sheds 11 bases, leaving 13 bases between their ends. The CDR3 has 12 amino acids, counting the end cysteine and phenylalanine. The read is trimmed to its CDR3 DNA, 36 bases read in frame from base 1. Findings and caveats that apply to the study as a whole: How much clinical and demographic metadata was included differed by source and by participant, and the metadata was provided uncurated.

This receptor was identified in a woman aged 70-85 years with acute or convalescent COVID-19. Material: peripheral blood. The receptor chain draws on TRBV5-1 and TRBJ1-4, with no reliable assignment of the D segment. The DNA sequence is given as TGCGCCAGCAGGGGCCCGAGAGGGAAACTGTTTTTT. This codes for CASRGPRGKLFF.